This T cell receptor (beta chain) was obtained from a study of T cell responses to AZD1222 COVID-19 vaccine. Findings and limits, study-wide: Vaccine-associated CD4 TCRs spanned spike, dominant at 160-218 and 743-854. Donors, mostly white British, included more females; clonal diversity was possibly underestimated.

To note about this clone: Its cognate antigen is unknown.

Germline V gene sequence: CDR1 LNHDA, CDR2 SQIVND (reference sequence). The CDR3 length is 12 residues. The ends were cut back, 6 bases at V and 5 bases at J, with 11 bases in the middle. Here immunoSEQ multiplex PCR was the method, and the copy in TCRdb shows in-frame clones only, minus some. The table records 200,000 or so clones, 90% to 95% of them present only once. Second doses that came at about 4 or about 12 weeks were put together. The TCR was taken from an adult who received the AZD1222 COVID-19 vaccine. Here the sequenced sample was peripheral blood, taken 28 days after the second AZD1222 dose. The chain has TRBV19 and TRBJ2-7; D tentatively fits TRBD1 or TRBD2 (5 bases each). The CDR3 DNA follows: TGTGCCAGTAGGACCCAGGGAGACGAGCAGTACTTC. It is translated as CASRTQGDEQYF.